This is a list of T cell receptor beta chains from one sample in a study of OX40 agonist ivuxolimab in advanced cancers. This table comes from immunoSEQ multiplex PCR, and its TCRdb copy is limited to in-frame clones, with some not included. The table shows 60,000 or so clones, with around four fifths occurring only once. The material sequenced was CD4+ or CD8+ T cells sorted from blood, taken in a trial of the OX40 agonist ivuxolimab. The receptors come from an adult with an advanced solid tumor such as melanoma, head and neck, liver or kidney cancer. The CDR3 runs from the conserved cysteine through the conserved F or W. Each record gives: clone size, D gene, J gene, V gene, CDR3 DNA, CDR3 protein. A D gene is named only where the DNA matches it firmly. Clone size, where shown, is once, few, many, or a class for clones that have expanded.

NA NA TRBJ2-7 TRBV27 TGTGCCAGCAGTTTACGCAGGTCTGGGGAGCAGTACTTC CASSLRRSGEQYF
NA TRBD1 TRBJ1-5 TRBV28 TGTGCCAGCACCGAAGGGGGCGGGGTCGGGCAGCCCCAGCATTTT CASTEGGGVGQPQHF
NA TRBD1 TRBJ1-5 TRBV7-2 TGTGCCAGCAGCCCTAAGACAGGGAAAAGTAATCAGCCCCAGCATTTT CASSPKTGKSNQPQHF
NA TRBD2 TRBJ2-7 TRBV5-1 TGCGCCAGCAGATACGGACTAGCGGGAGGCGCCTACGAGCAGTACTTC CASRYGLAGGAYEQYF
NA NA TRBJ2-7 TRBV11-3 TGTGCCAGCAGCTTAACTGCTCGAGCCTACGAGCAGTACTTC CASSLTARAYEQYF
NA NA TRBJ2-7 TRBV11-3 TGTGCCAGCAGCTCTCTTCCGGGACGAGAGTACTTC CASSSLPGREYF
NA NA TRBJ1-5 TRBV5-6 TGTGCCAGCAGCGAGCTTCTACAGGGCAATCAGCCCCAGCATTTT CASSELLQGNQPQHF
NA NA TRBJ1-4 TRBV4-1 TGCGCCAGCAGCCCCAGCCCCCAAGGAGAAAAACTGTTTTTT CASSPSPQGEKLFF
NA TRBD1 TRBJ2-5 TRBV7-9 TGTGCCAGCAAATTGGGGTCAGGGGGCGCGGAGACCCAGTACTTC CASKLGSGGAETQYF
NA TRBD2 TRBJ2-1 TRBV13 TGTGCCAGCAGCTTAGGCGTCAGGTCTGGGACTAGAGTCTACAATGAGCAGTTCTTC CASSLGVRSGTRVYNEQFF
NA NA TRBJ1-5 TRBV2 TGTGCCAGCCAATCCGGGGGCAATCAGCCCCAGCATTTT CASQSGGNQPQHF
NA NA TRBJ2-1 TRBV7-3 TGTGCCAGCAGCTTAGACGGGAGTCCCCCGAATGAGCAGTTCTTC CASSLDGSPPNEQFF
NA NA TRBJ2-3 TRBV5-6 TGTGCCAGCAGCACCGGGTTATGGGGTACGCAGTATTTT CASSTGLWGTQYF
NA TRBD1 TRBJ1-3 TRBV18 TGTGCCAGCTCAAAGGACAGGGACACCGGAAACACCATATATTTT CASSKDRDTGNTIYF
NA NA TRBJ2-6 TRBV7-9 TGTGCCAGCAGCTTAAACGGCCCCATGACTTTC CASSLNGPMTF
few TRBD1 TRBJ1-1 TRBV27 TGTGCCAGCAGTTCCGGGACAGGGGGTGAAGCTTTCTTT CASSSGTGGEAFF
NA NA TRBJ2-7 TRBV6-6 TGTGCCAGCCGGGGGTGGGGTGCCTCCTACGAGCAGTACTTC CASRGWGASYEQYF
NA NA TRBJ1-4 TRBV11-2 TGTGCCAGCAGCTTAGGGGAAGGTGAAAAACTGTTTTTT CASSLGEGEKLFF
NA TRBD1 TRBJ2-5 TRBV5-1 TGCGCCAGCAGCCCTTTACAGGGGTCGGGAGAGACCCAGTACTTC CASSPLQGSGETQYF
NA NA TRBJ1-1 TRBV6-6 TGTGCCAGCATTCCCGGGACACGAAACACTGAAGCTTTCTTT CASIPGTRNTEAFF
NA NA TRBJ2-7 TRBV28 TGTGCCAGCAGTTTCTCCAGGGGGGGAAACGAGCAGTACTTC CASSFSRGGNEQYF
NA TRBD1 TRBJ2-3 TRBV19 TGTGCCAGTAGTATGGGACAGGGAACCGGAGATACGCAGTATTTT CASSMGQGTGDTQYF
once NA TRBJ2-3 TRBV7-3 TGTGCCAGCAGCTTATGGGGGATCGGGGCCCGCACAGATACGCAGTATTTT CASSLWGIGARTDTQYF
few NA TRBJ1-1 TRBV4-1 TGCGCCAGCGCACCGGACGGGTTGAACACTGAAGCTTTCTTT CASAPDGLNTEAFF
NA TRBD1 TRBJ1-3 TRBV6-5 TGTGCCAGCAGTCCGACAGGGGGCTCTGGAAACACCATATATTTT CASSPTGGSGNTIYF
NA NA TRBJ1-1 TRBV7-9 TGTGCCAGCAGCTCCGGGGGGACTGAAGCTTTCTTT CASSSGGTEAFF
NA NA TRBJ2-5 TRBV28 TGTGCCAGCAGTCCACAGGTATTGGAGACCCAGTACTTC CASSPQVLETQYF
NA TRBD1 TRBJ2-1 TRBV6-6 TGTGCCAGCAGTGTACAGGGGGCCAACAATGAGCAGTTCTTC CASSVQGANNEQFF
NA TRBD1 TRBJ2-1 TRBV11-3 TGTGCCAGCAGCTCCCGGGACAGGGGCTTTAAGGGTGAGCAGTTCTTC CASSSRDRGFKGEQFF
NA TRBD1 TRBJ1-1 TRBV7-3 TGTGCCAGCAGCTTGGGACAGTACACTGAAGCTTTCTTT CASSLGQYTEAFF
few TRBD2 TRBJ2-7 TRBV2 TGTGCCAGCAGTGAAGGAGGGAGGGCCCTCTACGAGCAGTACTTC CASSEGGRALYEQYF
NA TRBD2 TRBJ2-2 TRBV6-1 TGTGCCAGCAGTGAGCTAGCGGGGGACACCGGGGAGCTGTTTTTT CASSELAGDTGELFF
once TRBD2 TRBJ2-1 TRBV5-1 TGCGCCAGCAGCTTGGGGGCGGGACTAGAGCTTCGGCAGTTCTTC CASSLGAGLELRQFF
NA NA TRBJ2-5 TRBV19 TGTGCCAGTAGCGGGGCAAGGGAGACCCAGTACTTC CASSGARETQYF
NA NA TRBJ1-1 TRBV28 TGTGCCAGCAGGCGAGACAGTTTCGGGACTGAAGCTTTCTTT CASRRDSFGTEAFF
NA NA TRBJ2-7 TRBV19 TGTGCCAGTAGCCAAATCGCCGACTACGAGCAGTACTTC CASSQIADYEQYF
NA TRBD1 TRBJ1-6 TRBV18 TGTGCCAGCTCACCCCGGGACAGGGACTCACCCCTCCACTTT CASSPRDRDSPLHF
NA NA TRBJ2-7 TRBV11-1 TGTGCCAGCAGCCAAACGCGAGGGGCCTACGAGCAGTACTTC CASSQTRGAYEQYF
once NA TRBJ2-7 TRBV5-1 TGCGCCAGCAGCAAGGGGAGAGGGACGACGGGTTGGTACGAGCAGTACTTC CASSKGRGTTGWYEQYF
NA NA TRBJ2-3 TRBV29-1 TGCAGCGTTGGTACAGATACGCAGTATTTT CSVGTDTQYF
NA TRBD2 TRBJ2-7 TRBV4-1 TGCGCCAGCAGCACCGGACTAGCGGGAACCGCCATCTACGAGCAGTACTTC CASSTGLAGTAIYEQYF
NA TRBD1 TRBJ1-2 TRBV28 TGTGCCAGCAGGCGTACCGGGACAGGGGTTAAGGGCTACACCTTC CASRRTGTGVKGYTF
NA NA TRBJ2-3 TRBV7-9 TGTGCCAGCAGCCCACCCGGGTTAGCCCAAGGAGATACGCAGTATTTT CASSPPGLAQGDTQYF
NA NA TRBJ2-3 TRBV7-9 TGTGCCAGCAGCTTTTACCCCACAGATACGCAGTATTTT CASSFYPTDTQYF
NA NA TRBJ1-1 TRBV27 TGTGCCAGCAATCGAGGATGGGGACCAAGGAACACTGAAGCTTTCTTT CASNRGWGPRNTEAFF